The text below deals with one TCR beta chain. PCR involved 60 Vbeta and 13 Jbeta primers. The protocol was immunoSEQ multiplex PCR, while the TCRdb copy is restricted to in-frame clones and leaves out a portion. This sample has approximately 78,000 clones; about 81% occur once, and the top ten carry roughly 2.4%. This sample is part of a study of cytomegalovirus exposure and HLA in healthy donors. The CDR3 loop spans 15 amino acids. The junction had 3 bases not matched to a gene; V was cut back by 4 bases and J by 2 bases. Per germline, CDR1 SGHTA and CDR2 FQGNSA. The clonotype originates from a woman aged 50 to 60 in good health and CMV-seronegative. What was sequenced was PBMCs. This chain links TRBV7-2 with TRBJ1-5; 9 nucleotides align to TRBD1. CDR3 sequence reads: CASSSTGGRNQPQHF. In nucleotides, the CDR3 is TGTGCCAGCAGCTCGACAGGGGGGCGCAATCAGCCCCAGCATTTT.